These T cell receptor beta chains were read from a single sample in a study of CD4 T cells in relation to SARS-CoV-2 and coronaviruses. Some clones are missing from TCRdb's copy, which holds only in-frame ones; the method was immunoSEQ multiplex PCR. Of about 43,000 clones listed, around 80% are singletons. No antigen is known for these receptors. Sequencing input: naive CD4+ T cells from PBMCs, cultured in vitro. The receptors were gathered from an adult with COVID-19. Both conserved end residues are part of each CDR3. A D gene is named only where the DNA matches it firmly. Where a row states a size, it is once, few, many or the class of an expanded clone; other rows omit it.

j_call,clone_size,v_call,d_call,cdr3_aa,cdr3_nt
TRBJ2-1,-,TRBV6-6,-,CASSSEKRVGNEQFF,TGTGCCAGCAGCTCCGAGAAGCGGGTGGGGAATGAGCAGTTCTTC
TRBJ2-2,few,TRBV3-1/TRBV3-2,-,CASSRGRAGELFF,TGTGCCAGCAGCCGGGGGCGAGCCGGGGAGCTGTTTTTT
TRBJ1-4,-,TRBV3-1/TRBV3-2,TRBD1,CASSQEQETIQGAANEKLFF,TGTGCCAGCAGCCAAGAGCAGGAGACGATCCAGGGGGCGGCTAATGAAAAACTGTTTTTT
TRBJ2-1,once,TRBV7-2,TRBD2,CASSLASPGLAIYEQFF,TGTGCCAGCAGCTTAGCCTCCCCGGGACTAGCTATCTATGAGCAGTTCTTC
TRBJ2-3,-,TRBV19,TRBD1,CASSLRQGVTDTQYF,TGTGCCAGTAGCCTCCGACAGGGGGTAACAGATACGCAGTATTTT
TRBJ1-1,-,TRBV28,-,CASSLLAQGRTEAFF,TGTGCCAGCAGTTTACTAGCTCAGGGGAGGACTGAAGCTTTCTTT
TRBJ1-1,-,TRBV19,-,CASSILGNTEAFF,TGTGCCAGTAGTATTTTGGGTAACACTGAAGCTTTCTTT
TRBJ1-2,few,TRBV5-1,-,CASSIGYGYTF,TGCGCCAGCAGTATTGGGTATGGCTACACCTTC
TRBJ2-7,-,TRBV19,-,CASSRKTGTTSLTYEQYF,TGTGCCAGTAGTAGAAAGACAGGCACGACATCTCTTACCTACGAGCAGTACTTC
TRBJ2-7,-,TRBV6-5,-,CASSRGESSYEQYF,TGTGCCAGCAGTAGGGGGGAAAGCTCCTACGAGCAGTACTTC
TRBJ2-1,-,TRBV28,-,CASRTRWGNNEQFF,TGTGCCAGCAGAACCCGGTGGGGTAATAATGAGCAGTTCTTC
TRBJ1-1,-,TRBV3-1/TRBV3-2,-,CASSQELQLEAFF,TGTGCCAGCAGCCAAGAATTACAACTTGAAGCTTTCTTT
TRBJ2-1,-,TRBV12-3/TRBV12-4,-,CASSLGDWQFF,TGTGCCAGCAGTTTAGGGGACTGGCAGTTCTTC